This TCR beta chain was profiled in a study of shared clonotypes between healthy human individuals. Study findings and constraints: Collection of samples was limited to blood; tissue repertoires likely differ.

The table came from immunoSEQ multiplex PCR; TCRdb's copy has only in-frame clones and leaves some out. The data hold about 2 million clones, with 90% to 95% observed a single time. Germline CDR1 SEHNR, CDR2 FQNEAQ (reference sequence). CDR3 size: 17 residues. V lost 5 bases and J lost 1; bases outside the gene matches: 13. Concerning this clone itself: The antigen is not known.

Sequencing used naive CD4+ T cells sorted from blood. Noted subset: CD45RA+ positively selected. The chain has TRBV7-9 and TRBJ1-1, with 7 bases aligning to TRBD1. The clonotype comes from a young man in good health. The CDR3 region is CASSHRATGWGNTEAFF. The CDR3 DNA reads TGTGCCAGCAGCCACCGAGCGACAGGGTGGGGGAACACTGAAGCTTTCTTT.